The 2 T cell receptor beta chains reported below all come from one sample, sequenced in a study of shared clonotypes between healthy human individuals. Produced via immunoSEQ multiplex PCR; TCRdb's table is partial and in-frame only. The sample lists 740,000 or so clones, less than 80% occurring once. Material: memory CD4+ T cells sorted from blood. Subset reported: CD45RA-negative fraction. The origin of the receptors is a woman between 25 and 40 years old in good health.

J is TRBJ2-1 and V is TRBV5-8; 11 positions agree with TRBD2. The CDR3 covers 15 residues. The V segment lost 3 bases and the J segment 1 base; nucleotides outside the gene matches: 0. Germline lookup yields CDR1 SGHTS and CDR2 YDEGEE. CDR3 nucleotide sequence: TGTGCCAGCAGCTCTAGCGGGAGGTCCTACAATGAGCAGTTCTTC. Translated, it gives CASSSSGRSYNEQFF.

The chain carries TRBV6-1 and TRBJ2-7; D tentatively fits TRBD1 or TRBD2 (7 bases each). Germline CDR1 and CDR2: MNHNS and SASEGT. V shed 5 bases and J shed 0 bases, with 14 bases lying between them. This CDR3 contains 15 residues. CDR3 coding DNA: TGTGCCAGCAGTTGGAGCGGGGACAGCTCCTACGAGCAGTACTTC. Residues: CASSWSGDSSYEQYF.